Here is one TCR beta chain with its context. These data originate in a study of blood T cells in healthy people across ages. Next came a second PCR, run for about 7 to 12 cycles, which used a sample-barcoded 5' primer along with a J-beta primer mix. Each cDNA molecule, via a template-switch adaptor with 12 random nucleotides, was tagged. TCRdb independently ran MiXCR on the 5' RACE reads; one entry per CDR3 protein. The sample shows about 940,000 distinct CDR3 sequences, roughly 50% of them seen only once. The germline gives CDR1 SGHKS, CDR2 YYEKEE (reference sequence). This CDR3 spans 16 amino acids. J gave up 5 bases and V 4 bases, and 11 bases lay outside the gene matches. Ranging in age from about 6 to 95, the donors were healthy Caucasian individuals from Russia.

This clonotype was obtained from a young man in good health. Sequencing was carried out using blood. This rearrangement joins TRBV5-5 to TRBJ1-1, with 10 bases that match TRBD1. DNA of the CDR3: TGTGCCAGCAGCGCGGGGACAGGGGTTGTAGAAACTGAAGCTTTCTTT. This sequence encodes CASSAGTGVVETEAFF. Drawing the rest from reference TRBV5-5 and TRBJ1-1, the complete variable domain is DAGVTQSPTHLIKTRGQQVTLRCSPISGHKSVSWYQQVLGQGPQFIFQYYEKEERGRGNFPDRFSARQFPNYSSELNVNALLLGDSALYLCASSAGTGVVETEAFFGQGTRLTVV.